One sample yielded the 27 T cell receptor beta chains listed below, sequenced in a study of T cell clonotyping in hematopoietic cell transplantation. Profiled with immunoSEQ multiplex PCR; TCRdb holds only in-frame clones, not every one. The top ten clones hold about 1.5% of a sample with approximately 70,000 clones, around 94% of them seen once. Sequenced input: peripheral blood mononuclear cells. The receptors were gathered from a man aged 45-65 years in good health. Some clones in this sample may be carry-over from other donors' samples.

The rearrangement uses TRBV10-3 and TRBJ2-7, with TRBD1 identical over 9 bases. The length of the CDR3 is 15 residues. Germline V CDR1 and CDR2: ENHRY, SYGVKD. Unmatched junction bases numbered 8, after V lost 4 bases and J lost 4 bases. CDR3 nucleotides: TGTGCCATCAGTGTACCTAACAGGGGGCAATACGAGCAGTACTTC. It is translated as CAISVPNRGQYEQYF.

The chain couples TRBV6-5 to TRBJ1-2; 8 bases fit TRBD1. This CDR3 comprises 14 residues. Germline V gives CDR1 MNHEY, CDR2 SVGAGI. The trim removed 0 bases at V and 5 bases at J, leaving 2 bases unmatched. CDR3 protein: CASSYSGQEYGYTF. The CDR3 DNA follows: TGTGCCAGCAGTTACTCGGGACAGGAATATGGCTACACCTTC.

On this clone: This CDR3 is missing its conserved last phenylalanine or tryptophan, likely due to a read error. The DNA is left out, because the CDR3 cannot be placed on it with certainty; the CDR3 is given as TCRdb lists it. V and J are TRBV20-1 and TRBJ1-2. Germline values: CDR1 DFQATT, CDR2 SNEGSKA (reference sequence). The CDR3 numbers 10 amino acids, ends counted. The CDR3 sequence: CSASQLESGV.

V and J are TRBV2 and TRBJ1-6; TRBD1 matches 11 bases. CDR1 and CDR2 (germline): SNHLY, FYNNEI. V was clipped by 5 bases and J by 5 bases; unmatched bases: 2. The CDR3 consists of 15 residues. CDR3: CASSLGQGDNSPLHF. In DNA form, the CDR3 reads TGTGCCAGCAGTTTGGGACAGGGGGATAATTCACCCCTCCACTTT. Based on the CDR3 plus reference TRBV2 and TRBJ1-6, the full variable domain is EPEVTQTPSHQVTQMGQEVILRCVPISNHLYFYWYRQILGQKVEFLVSFYNNEISEKSEIFDDQFSVERPDGSNFTLKIRSTKLEDSAMYFCASSLGQGDNSPLHFGNGTRLTVT.

J is TRBJ2-2 and V is TRBV27; D not resolved. Germline V gene sequence: CDR1 MNHEY, CDR2 SMNVEV (reference sequence). V lost 6 bases and J 3 bases, leaving 17 bases between the germline ends. This CDR3 region has 16 residues. CDR3 protein: CASSPSSRADTGELFF. The CDR3 bases are TGTGCCAGCAGCCCGAGTTCTAGGGCCGACACCGGGGAGCTGTTTTTT.

This clone was seen just once. The chain combines TRBV7-9 with TRBJ2-3; D not resolved. V was pared by 7 bases and J by 4 bases, with 6 bases between. The CDR3 is made up of 11 amino acids. Germline CDR1 and CDR2: SEHNR and FQNEAQ (reference sequence). CDR3 nucleotide sequence: TGTGCCAGCACTGAGTCAGATACGCAGTATTTT. Translating gives CASTESDTQYF.

This chain links TRBV4-3 with TRBJ2-3; possible D gene TRBD2, 6 bases. The CDR3 loop spans 16 amino acids. V shed 3 bases and J shed 4 bases, with 17 bases lying between them. Germline V lookup: CDR1 LGHNA, CDR2 YSLEER. CDR3 coding DNA: TGCGCCAGCAGCCACGGTGAAGGGACTCTTCCAGATACGCAGTATTTT. As protein: CASSHGEGTLPDTQYF.

V is TRBV2 and J is TRBJ1-1; D remains ambiguous. Trimming took 4 bases from V and 5 from J, leaving 11 bases between them. The CDR3 extends over 13 amino acids. Germline CDR1 SNHLY, CDR2 FYNNEI. This CDR3 is CASSVSRRTEAFF. In nucleotides, the CDR3 is TGTGCCAGCAGTGTTAGTAGGAGGACTGAAGCTTTCTTT.

The CDR3 coding sequence is TGTGCCAGCAGTTCCCAGACAGGGCCGGCCTCACCCCTCCACTTT. Protein product: CASSSQTGPASPLHF. The chain joins TRBV6-5 to TRBJ1-6; 7 bases align to TRBD1. This CDR3 contains 15 residues. Germline trimming cut 4 bases from V and 10 bases from J; bases unmatched to any gene: 10. Germline CDR1 and CDR2: MNHEY and SVGAGI.

The chain uses TRBV28 and TRBJ2-5; D is uncertain. This CDR3 region has 15 residues. Between the trimmed V and J ends, which lost 6 bases and 2 bases, there was a span of 16 bases. Germline CDR1 MDHEN, CDR2 SYDVKM. Here the CDR3 DNA reads TGTGCCAGCAGCCGGCCCGGGCCGGCGCAAGAGACCCAGTACTTC. It translates to CASSRPGPAQETQYF.

The rearrangement joins TRBV6-1 to TRBJ2-3; TRBD2 is a possible D gene (5 bases). Deletions cut 1 base from V and 5 bases from J, with 13 bases between. This CDR3 comprises 15 residues. Germline CDR1 is MNHNS and CDR2 is SASEGT. CDR3 amino acids: CASSEVGSRIDTQYF. The CDR3 nucleotides are TGTGCCAGCAGTGAAGTAGGGAGCCGTATAGATACGCAGTATTTT.

The chain has TRBV6-5 and TRBJ1-6; 8 nucleotides align to TRBD1. J gave up 8 bases and V 6 bases, and 9 bases lay outside the gene matches. The CDR3 totals 15 residues. The germline CDR1 and CDR2 sequences are MNHEY and SVGAGI. CDR3: CASRIDRGGDSPLHF. The CDR3 coding sequence is TGTGCCAGCAGGATCGACAGGGGTGGAGATTCACCCCTCCACTTT.

The chain joins TRBV5-4 to TRBJ1-2, with a possible D match to TRBD1 (6 bases). This CDR3 spans 15 amino acids. Trimming removed 5 bases from V and 4 bases from J, with 18 bases in between. The V gene's germline CDR1 is SGHNT and CDR2 YYREEE (reference sequence). CDR3 nucleotides: TGTGCCAGCAGTTCAAAACAGGGTAGTGGCTATGGCTACACCTTC. Residues: CASSSKQGSGYGYTF.

The chain has TRBV11-2 and TRBJ2-2, with D possibly being TRBD1 (6 bases). The V and J ends lost 2 bases and 2 bases respectively, with 9 bases between them. The CDR3 is 15 residues long. Germline V gene sequence: CDR1 SGHAT, CDR2 FQNNGV. The CDR3 reads CASSLQGTNTGELFF. DNA of the CDR3: TGTGCCAGCAGCTTACAGGGGACAAACACCGGGGAGCTGTTTTTT.

The chain joins TRBV29-1 to TRBJ1-1; possibly TRBD1 for D (6 bases). This CDR3 contains 14 residues. Germline-derived CDR1 and CDR2 are SQVTM and ANQGSEA. V lost 4 bases and J lost 5, with 17 bases in between. The CDR3 nucleotides are TGCAGCGTTGCGAGGACAGAAACTACTACTGAAGCTTTCTTT. Translation: CSVARTETTTEAFF.

The gene calls are TRBV28 and TRBJ2-1, with D possibly being TRBD2 (6 bases). CDR1 and CDR2 from the germline V gene are MDHEN and SYDVKM. Trimming pared 9 bases from V and 7 bases from J, leaving 7 bases between. The CDR3 runs to 10 residues. The CDR3 sequence is CASGRNEQFF. CDR3 nucleotides: TGTGCCAGTGGGAGGAATGAGCAGTTCTTC.

This rearrangement joins TRBV7-3 to TRBJ2-1, with 7 bases aligning to TRBD2. From germline, CDR1 is SGHTA and CDR2 FQGTGA. V trimming: 2 bases; J trimming: 8 bases; junction bases outside the gene matches: 9. The CDR3 contains 15 residues. CDR3: CASSLSAGSRYEQFF. CDR3 in DNA: TGTGCCAGCAGCTTATCAGCGGGGTCACGCTATGAGCAGTTCTTC.

This sequence joins TRBV11-2 and TRBJ1-2; the match to TRBD1 covers 7 bases. This CDR3 has 16 residues. Germline CDR1 SGHAT, CDR2 FQNNGV. With 4 bases clipped from V and 5 bases from J, the junction kept 13 bases outside the gene matches. The CDR3 region has the DNA TGTGCCAGCAGCTCCCGGTACGGGGACAGATCTTATGGCTACACCTTC. This codes for CASSSRYGDRSYGYTF.

The chain combines TRBV19 with TRBJ1-2; tentative D call: TRBD1 (5 bases). Trimming took 0 bases from V and 7 from J, leaving 12 bases between them. This CDR3 region has 14 residues. Germline CDR1 is LNHDA and CDR2 is SQIVND (reference sequence). For the CDR3, the DNA is TGTGCCAGTAGTATAGAGGAGACAGACCGTGGCTACACCTTC. Its translation is CASSIEETDRGYTF. Looking up the rest from reference TRBV19 and TRBJ1-2 gives the full variable domain: DGGITQSPKYLFRKEGQNVTLSCEQNLNHDAMYWYRQDPGQGLRLIYYSQIVNDFQKGDIAEGYSVSREKKESFPLTVTSAQKNPTAFYLCASSIEETDRGYTFGSGTRLTVV.

The rearrangement links TRBV19 to TRBJ1-2, with 8 bases matching TRBD1. Trimming removed 3 bases from V and 3 bases from J; junction bases left unmatched: 3. Germline CDR1 LNHDA, CDR2 SQIVND (reference sequence). The CDR3 runs to 14 residues. CDR3 region: CASSINRGDYGYTF. CDR3 coding DNA: TGTGCCAGTAGTATCAACAGGGGGGACTATGGCTACACCTTC.

V gene TRBV7-8 combines with J gene TRBJ2-5; tentative D call: TRBD1 (5 bases). V lost 1 base and J lost 0, with 12 bases in between. The germline V gene encodes CDR1 SGHVS and CDR2 FQNEAQ. This CDR3 comprises 16 residues. CDR3 nucleotides: TGTGCCAGCAGCTTAGAAACAGGCTTGTACCAAGAGACCCAGTACTTC. It specifies CASSLETGLYQETQYF.

V and J are TRBV7-9 and TRBJ2-7; D is unresolved. With 3 bases removed from V and 1 base from J, the gap between germline ends came to 10 bases. The CDR3 sequence is 14 residues long. The V gene's germline CDR1 is SEHNR and CDR2 FQNEAQ (reference sequence). Here the CDR3 reads CASSLTMQSYEQYF. The CDR3 nucleotides are TGTGCCAGCAGCTTGACGATGCAGTCCTACGAGCAGTACTTC.

The V gene is TRBV19, the J gene TRBJ1-1; D is unclear. The length of the CDR3 is 14 residues. Germline-derived CDR1 and CDR2 are LNHDA and SQIVND (reference sequence). Trimming stripped 7 bases from V and 4 bases from J, with 16 bases between. CDR3: CASTHVFRGTEAFF. The CDR3 bases are TGTGCCAGTACCCATGTTTTCCGGGGCACTGAAGCTTTCTTT.

The count of this clone is one. The chain uses TRBV11-2 and TRBJ1-1; D remains unclear. Germline lookup yields CDR1 SGHAT and CDR2 FQNNGV. V was trimmed by 1 base and J by 1 base, leaving 4 bases between them. This CDR3 comprises 13 residues. This CDR3 reads CASSLGWNTEAFF. CDR3 bases: TGTGCCAGCAGCTTAGGCTGGAACACTGAAGCTTTCTTT.

This clone appeared a single time. The J gene is TRBJ2-2, the V gene TRBV30, with 11 bases that match TRBD2. The ends lost 4 bases at V and 7 bases at J; junction bases unmatched: 8. This CDR3 region has 15 residues. Germline assignment: CDR1 GTSNPN and CDR2 SVGIG (reference sequence). The CDR3 DNA reads TGTGCCTGGATTCCCCTAGCGGGAGGTGGCGGGGAGCTGTTTTTT. Translating gives CAWIPLAGGGGELFF.

This chain connects TRBV2 to TRBJ2-1, with 10 bases identical to TRBD1. Germline lookup yields CDR1 SNHLY and CDR2 FYNNEI. Trimming cost V 6 bases and J 9 bases; bases outside gene matches: 11. The CDR3 totals 15 residues. The CDR3 DNA sequence: TGTGCCAGCAGGGAAAAGACAGGGGGCGAAGGTGAGCAGTTCTTC. Amino acids: CASREKTGGEGEQFF.

The chain carries TRBV5-6 and TRBJ2-5; D is undetermined. The CDR3 has 15 amino acids. Trimming took 2 bases from V and 1 from J, leaving 12 bases between them. Looked up from germline, CDR1 is SGHDT and CDR2 is YYEEEE. The CDR3 protein is CASSLLHVGQETQYF. The CDR3 DNA follows: TGTGCCAGCAGCTTACTACATGTGGGCCAAGAGACCCAGTACTTC.